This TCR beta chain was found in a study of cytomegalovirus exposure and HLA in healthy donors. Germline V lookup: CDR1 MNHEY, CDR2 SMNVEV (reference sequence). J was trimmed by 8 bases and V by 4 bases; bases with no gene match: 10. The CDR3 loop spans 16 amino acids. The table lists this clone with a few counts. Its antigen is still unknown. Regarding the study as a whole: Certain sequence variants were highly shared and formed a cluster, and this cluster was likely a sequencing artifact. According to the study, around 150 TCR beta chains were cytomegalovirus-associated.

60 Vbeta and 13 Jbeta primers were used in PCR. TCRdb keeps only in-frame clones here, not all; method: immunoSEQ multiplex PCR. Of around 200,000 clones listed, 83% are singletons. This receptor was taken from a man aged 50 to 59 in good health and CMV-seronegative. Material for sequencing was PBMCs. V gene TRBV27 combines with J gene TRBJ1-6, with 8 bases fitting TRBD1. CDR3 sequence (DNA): TGTGCCAGCAGTTCCCGGACAGGGCAAAGGGATTCACCCCTCCACTTT. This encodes CASSSRTGQRDSPLHF.